This T cell receptor (beta chain) was recovered during a study of T cells in Graves' hyperthyroidism and ophthalmopathy. There were TCR beta CDR3 regions amplified from RNA transcripts. Primed by the HTBI set, a first-round RT-PCR was run on the TCR CDR3. From the multiplex PCR reads, TCRdb called clonotypes with MiXCR, one entry per CDR3 protein. The profile shows about 610,000 distinct CDR3 sequences, roughly 14% of them singletons. Only a few counts were recorded for this clonotype. The V gene lost 1 base and the J gene lost 2 bases, with 8 bases spanning the gap. Looked up from germline, CDR1 is MGHRA and CDR2 is YSYEKL. The CDR3 loop spans 14 amino acids.

The V call is TRBV4-1, the J call TRBJ1-2; the D is unclear. The sequencing input was blood. This clonotype was obtained from a middle-aged woman with Graves' ophthalmopathy. CDR3 region: CASSQGLRNYGYTF. For the CDR3, the DNA is TGCGCCAGCAGCCAAGGGCTAAGGAACTATGGCTACACCTTC.